Below are 31 T cell receptor beta chains sequenced from a single sample in a study of OX40 agonist ivuxolimab in advanced cancers. Sequenced by immunoSEQ multiplex PCR; TCRdb stores in-frame clones only, minus some. The table records about 40,000 clones, 82% of them present only once. The source material was CD4+ or CD8+ T cells sorted from blood, sampled in a trial of the OX40 agonist ivuxolimab. These receptors were taken from an adult with an advanced solid tumor such as melanoma, head and neck, liver or kidney cancer.

This sequence joins TRBV28 and TRBJ1-6; 7 bases fit TRBD1. J lost 8 bases, V lost 4 bases, and 8 bases had no gene match. The CDR3 is made up of 15 amino acids. Germline assignment: CDR1 MDHEN and CDR2 SYDVKM. The CDR3: CASSSRGRIYSPLHF. In DNA, the CDR3 is TGTGCCAGCAGTTCCAGGGGGAGGATTTATTCACCCCTCCACTTT.

The chain combines TRBV4-3 with TRBJ1-2; no clear D. CDR3 length: 15 residues. Trimming took 4 bases from V and 0 from J, leaving 12 bases between them. Looked up from germline, CDR1 is LGHNA and CDR2 is YSLEER. CDR3 in amino acids: CASSRGRRTNYGYTF. In nucleotides, the CDR3 is TGCGCCAGCAGCCGAGGACGGAGGACTAACTATGGCTACACCTTC.

This rearrangement joins TRBV14 to TRBJ1-6, with a possible D match to TRBD1 (6 bases). V dropped 4 bases and J dropped 8 bases, with 15 bases sitting between them. Per the germline V gene, CDR1 is SGHDN and CDR2 is FVKESK. This CDR3 has 15 residues. The chain's CDR3 is CASSPRGGADSPLHF. The CDR3 nucleotides read TGTGCCAGCAGCCCCCGGGGGGGGGCTGATTCACCCCTCCACTTT. Full variable domain (outside the CDR3, taken from reference TRBV14 and TRBJ1-6): EAGVTQFPSHSVIEKGQTVTLRCDPISGHDNLYWYRRVMGKEIKFLLHFVKESKQDESGMPNNRFLAERTGGTYSTLKVQPAELEDSGVYFCASSPRGGADSPLHFGNGTRLTVT.

The chain combines TRBV7-9 with TRBJ2-6; 11 bases map to TRBD2. CDR1 is SEHNR, CDR2 FQNEAQ, per germline (reference sequence). Losses at the gene ends were 5 bases for V and 0 bases for J; bases not matched to a gene: 6. The length of the CDR3 is 18 residues. CDR3 residues: CASSATSGASSGANVLTF. The CDR3 DNA follows: TGTGCCAGCAGCGCGACTAGCGGGGCGTCCTCTGGGGCCAACGTCCTGACTTTC. The full variable domain, with the rest looked up from reference TRBV7-9 and TRBJ2-6, is DTGVSQNPRHKITKRGQNVTFRCDPISEHNRLYWYRQTLGQGPEFLTYFQNEAQLEKSRLLSDRFSAERPKGSFSTLEIQRTEQGDSAMYLCASSATSGASSGANVLTFGAGSRLTVL.

V usage is TRBV7-2 and J usage is TRBJ1-2, with D unresolved. The V gene lost 0 bases and the J gene lost 5 bases, with 7 bases spanning the gap. Looked up from germline, CDR1 is SGHTA and CDR2 is FQGNSA. CDR3 length: 13 amino acids. CDR3 protein: CASSLANGYGYTF. CDR3 DNA sequence: TGTGCCAGCAGCTTAGCGAACGGATATGGCTACACCTTC. Based on the CDR3 plus reference TRBV7-2 and TRBJ1-2, the full variable domain is GAGVSQSPSNKVTEKGKDVELRCDPISGHTALYWYRQSLGQGLEFLIYFQGNSAPDKSGLPSDRFSAERTGGSVSTLTIQRTQQEDSAVYLCASSLANGYGYTFGSGTRLTVV.

The chain is built from TRBV30 and TRBJ1-1; TRBD1 is a possible D gene (5 bases). This CDR3 has 13 amino acids. In germline, CDR1 is GTSNPN, CDR2 SVGIG (reference sequence). V dropped 1 base and J dropped 10 bases, with 16 bases sitting between them. The CDR3 region has the DNA TGTGCCTGGAGTGCACAGGAGACCACCCCAGCTTTCTTT. It yields the protein CAWSAQETTPAFF.

CDR3 protein: CASRGPGGNNQPQHF. The DNA for the CDR3 is TGTGCCAGCAGAGGGCCGGGGGGGAACAATCAGCCCCAGCATTTT. The chain is built from TRBV6-5 and TRBJ1-5, with D maybe TRBD1 (5 bases). The CDR3 totals 15 residues. V was shortened by 6 bases and J by 3 bases, with 15 bases between the two germline ends. Germline values: CDR1 MNHEY, CDR2 SVGAGI.

This chain connects TRBV6-6 to TRBJ1-2; no firm D call. Trimming shortened V by 6 bases and J by 1 base, and 12 bases separated the two germline ends. The CDR3 is made up of 14 amino acids. Germline values: CDR1 MNHNY, CDR2 SVGAGI (reference sequence). In DNA, the CDR3 is TGTGCCAGCAGCAACCACATGGTTAACTATGGCTACACCTTC. Translated: CASSNHMVNYGYTF.

This clone has just one count. The chain has TRBV2 and TRBJ1-5; TRBD1 matches 7 bases. CDR1 is SNHLY and CDR2 is FYNNEI in the germline V gene. This CDR3 is 14 amino acids long. The junction had 5 bases not matched to a gene; V was cut back by 6 bases and J by 3 bases. The CDR3 sequence is CASRVGTVNQPQHF. The CDR3 DNA reads TGTGCCAGCAGGGTTGGGACAGTCAATCAGCCCCAGCATTTT.

The rearrangement uses TRBV5-4 and TRBJ2-5; D is ambiguous. V was clipped by 4 bases and J by 1 base, with 11 bases between them. This CDR3 contains 14 residues. Germline V CDR1 and CDR2: SGHNT, YYREEE (reference sequence). The CDR3 sequence: CASSTNYPQETQYF. CDR3 DNA: TGTGCCAGCAGCACGAACTACCCCCAAGAGACCCAGTACTTC.

The chain recombines TRBV7-8 with TRBJ1-3; D unresolved. CDR1 and CDR2 from the germline V gene are SGHVS and FQNEAQ. The CDR3 has 13 residues. V was shortened by 1 base and J by 3 bases, with 4 bases between the two germline ends. CDR3: CASSLDSGNTIYF. The CDR3 DNA reads as TGTGCCAGCAGCTTAGACAGTGGAAACACCATATATTTT.

This clone was observed a handful of times. V is TRBV19 and J is TRBJ2-3; TRBD2 aligns across 9 bases. The V and J ends lost 10 bases and 4 bases, in that order; junction bases with no gene match: 9. This CDR3 is built from 14 residues. Germline CDR1 is LNHDA and CDR2 is SQIVND (reference sequence). CDR3 in amino acids: CATRPSGDPDTQYF. DNA for the CDR3: TGTGCCACCCGCCCTAGCGGGGATCCAGATACGCAGTATTTT.

This clone was counted only a few times. The genes are TRBV19 and TRBJ1-1, with TRBD1 matching over 9 bases. Germline V gene sequence: CDR1 LNHDA, CDR2 SQIVND (reference sequence). The CDR3 length is 14 residues. V was clipped by 3 bases and J by 5 bases; unmatched bases: 4. This chain's CDR3 is CASSITGGHTEAFF. DNA for the CDR3: TGTGCCAGTAGTATTACAGGGGGCCATACTGAAGCTTTCTTT.

This chain connects TRBV6-5 to TRBJ1-4; D call uncertain. This CDR3 comprises 11 residues. V was clipped by 5 bases and J by 8 bases, with 6 bases between them. Germline-derived CDR1 and CDR2 are MNHEY and SVGAGI. The CDR3 region is CASSTGEKLFF. In nucleotides, the CDR3 is TGTGCCAGCAGTACGGGGGAAAAACTGTTTTTT.

The chain is built from TRBV18 and TRBJ1-3; TRBD1 is a possible D gene (6 bases). V gave up 3 bases and J gave up 0 bases, with 12 bases separating them. The V gene's germline CDR1 is KGHSH and CDR2 LQKENI. The CDR3 runs to 16 residues. The CDR3 protein is CASSPGQLDSGNTIYF. The CDR3 DNA sequence: TGTGCCAGCTCACCGGGACAACTAGACTCTGGAAACACCATATATTTT.

The CDR3 DNA follows: TGTGCCAGCAGTTGGAGCTCCTACGAGCAGTACTTC. Its translation: CASSWSSYEQYF. The chain is built from TRBV2 and TRBJ2-7, with no clear D. Trimming pared 5 bases from V and 0 bases from J, leaving 5 bases between. CDR1 is SNHLY and CDR2 is FYNNEI in the germline V gene. CDR3 length equals 12 residues.

This clone has a single count. The gene calls are TRBV7-6 and TRBJ1-1, with D possibly TRBD1 on 6 matching bases. Per the germline V gene, CDR1 is SGHVS and CDR2 is FNYEAQ. The CDR3 runs 18 residues. With 3 bases removed from V and 4 bases from J, the gap between germline ends came to 24 bases. The CDR3 reads CASSLSTLSAGAFTEAFF. The DNA of the CDR3 is TGTGCCAGCAGCTTGTCCACCCTCTCCGCAGGGGCGTTCACTGAAGCTTTCTTT.

This chain joins TRBV29-1 and TRBJ1-2, with a tentative D call TRBD1 (6 bases). Germline V gene sequence: CDR1 SQVTM, CDR2 ANQGSEA. Trimming stripped 8 bases from V and 2 bases from J, with 15 bases between. This CDR3 region has 13 residues. In nucleotides, the CDR3 is TGCAGCTCCGGGGGCGGGTTGAACTATGGCTACACCTTC. It specifies CSSGGGLNYGYTF.

This clone was detected once. This rearrangement joins TRBV4-3 to TRBJ2-3, with D perhaps TRBD2 (5 bases). The ends were cut back, 2 bases at V and 1 base at J, with 13 bases in the middle. The CDR3 runs to 16 residues. Germline CDR1 LGHNA, CDR2 YSLEER. The chain's CDR3 is CASSQKIEAGTDTQYF. The CDR3 DNA follows: TGCGCCAGCAGCCAAAAGATCGAAGCGGGCACAGATACGCAGTATTTT.

This chain uses TRBV18 with TRBJ1-1; 8 nucleotides match TRBD1. There are 14 residues in the CDR3. V gave up 3 bases and J gave up 1 base; unmatched junction bases: 1. Germline CDR1 reads KGHSH; CDR2 reads LQKENI. The CDR3 nucleotides read TGTGCCAGCTCACCCCAGGGGGCGAACACTGAAGCTTTCTTT. Its translation: CASSPQGANTEAFF.

The sample holds one count of this clone. This chain uses TRBV5-1 with TRBJ2-5, with TRBD1 as a possible D gene (5 bases). Looked up from germline, CDR1 is SGHRS and CDR2 is YFSETQ. This CDR3 spans 14 amino acids. V was cut by 0 bases and J by 1 base, with 7 bases left in between. In nucleotides, the CDR3 is TGCGCCAGCAGCTTGGTTGGGGCCCAAGAGACCCAGTACTTC. Amino acids: CASSLVGAQETQYF.

J is TRBJ1-3 and V is TRBV6-5; possible D gene TRBD1, 5 bases. Trimming removed 5 bases from V and 2 bases from J, with 13 bases in between. The CDR3 covers 15 residues. Germline V gene lookup returns CDR1 MNHEY and CDR2 SVGAGI. CDR3 nucleotides: TGTGCCAGCAGTAGGGGACGGAGGACTGGAAACACCATATATTTT. It is translated as CASSRGRRTGNTIYF.

V and J are TRBV6-1 and TRBJ1-5, with a tentative D call TRBD1 (5 bases). Between the trimmed V and J ends, which lost 5 bases and 4 bases, there was a span of 9 bases. Looked up from germline, CDR1 is MNHNS and CDR2 is SASEGT. This CDR3 has 13 residues. The CDR3 sequence is CASSSGTNQPQHF. CDR3 bases: TGTGCCAGCAGTTCAGGGACTAATCAGCCCCAGCATTTT.

The chain combines TRBV9 with TRBJ2-2; 14 nucleotides align to TRBD2. This CDR3 spans 20 amino acids. Germline CDR1 reads SGDLS; CDR2 reads YYNGEE. The V and J ends lost 4 bases and 1 base, in that order; junction bases with no gene match: 12. CDR3 amino acids: CASSKGLAGGPTLNTGELFF. In DNA, the CDR3 is TGTGCCAGCAGCAAAGGACTAGCGGGGGGTCCCACCCTGAACACCGGGGAGCTGTTTTTT.

The chain has TRBV18 and TRBJ1-1; no reliable D call. This CDR3 comprises 13 residues. V was pared by 3 bases and J by 1 base, with 6 bases between. Germline V gene lookup returns CDR1 KGHSH and CDR2 LQKENI. The CDR3 DNA follows: TGTGCCAGCTCACCGGATCCGAACACTGAAGCTTTCTTT. Amino acids: CASSPDPNTEAFF.

This clone came up a few times. The J gene is TRBJ2-3, the V gene TRBV9, with TRBD2 identical over 12 bases. Germline assignment: CDR1 SGDLS and CDR2 YYNGEE. There are 20 residues in the CDR3. The J segment lost 6 bases and the V segment lost 5 bases, leaving 22 bases of the junction unmatched. The CDR3 DNA reads TGTGCCAGCAGTCTTACCTGGACTAGCGGGGTCGACCTGACTCCGGATACGCAGTATTTT. Encoded protein: CASSLTWTSGVDLTPDTQYF.

The chain joins TRBV7-2 to TRBJ2-1; no reliable D call. This CDR3 contains 12 residues. The germline gives CDR1 SGHTA, CDR2 FQGNSA. Trimming took off 0 bases at V and 13 bases at J, with 10 bases between the two ends. CDR3 loop: CASSLAVGSQFF. The CDR3 coding sequence is TGTGCCAGCAGCTTAGCGGTCGGATCCCAGTTCTTC.

This clone has more than one count but fewer than ten. The chain couples TRBV10-3 to TRBJ1-1, with a possible D match to TRBD1 (6 bases). The V gene lost 10 bases and the J gene lost 8 bases, with 23 bases spanning the gap. This CDR3 is 14 amino acids long. Germline CDR1 reads ENHRY; CDR2 reads SYGVKD. In DNA form, the CDR3 reads TGTGCCACAATGACCCCGACAGGTTCAAGGGAAGCTTTCTTT. Its translation: CATMTPTGSREAFF.

This clone has a handful of counts. This chain connects TRBV19 to TRBJ1-5; D perhaps matches TRBD1 (6 bases). Germline values: CDR1 LNHDA, CDR2 SQIVND (reference sequence). V gave up 1 base and J gave up 0 bases, with 7 bases separating them. CDR3 length: 15 residues. In nucleotides, the CDR3 is TGTGCCAGTAGTATAGGGACAGCTAGCAATCAGCCCCAGCATTTT. This gives the protein CASSIGTASNQPQHF.

The genes are TRBV12-2 and TRBJ1-5. TRBV12-2 is designated a pseudogene. This CDR3 is built from 15 residues. The CDR3 region has the DNA TGTGCAAGTCGCTTAGCGAGGCAGACCAATCAGCCCCAGCATTTT. It is translated as CASRLARQTNQPQHF.

The chain couples TRBV25-1 to TRBJ1-2, with D possibly TRBD1 on 5 matching bases. The CDR3 contains 15 residues. The germline V gene encodes CDR1 MGHDK and CDR2 SYGVNS. V shed 5 bases and J shed 4 bases, with 17 bases lying between them. CDR3 sequence reads: CASSSPGVSGYGYTF. As DNA, the CDR3 is TGTGCCAGCAGTTCTCCGGGGGTTTCAGGCTATGGCTACACCTTC.